Following are 27 T cell receptor beta chains from one sample sequenced in a study of early T cells in non-severe SARS-CoV-2 infection. One entry per CDR3 protein, called by TCRdb with MiXCR from the 5' RACE reads. Of 95,000 to 120,000 distinct CDR3 sequences listed, about an eighth were seen once; the top ten hold around 3%. Material for sequencing was whole blood. Source of these receptors: an adult who was a healthcare worker with PCR-confirmed SARS-CoV-2 infection or an uninfected control (not recorded which).

The sample holds a few counts of this clonotype. The V gene is TRBV11-2, the J gene TRBJ2-1; a weak D match, TRBD2 (5 bases). V was cut by 1 base and J by 9 bases, with 7 bases left in between. This CDR3 is 12 amino acids long. The germline V gene encodes CDR1 SGHAT and CDR2 FQNNGV. The CDR3 here is CASSLVASEQFF. The CDR3 coding sequence is TGTGCCAGCAGCTTAGTAGCGTCTGAGCAGTTCTTC.

This clonotype was observed many times. The rearrangement uses TRBV14 and TRBJ2-1; no clear D. Germline V gives CDR1 SGHDN, CDR2 FVKESK. The CDR3 covers 13 residues. Trimming pared 2 bases from V and 7 bases from J, leaving 9 bases between. Written as DNA, the CDR3 is TGTGCCAGCAGCCAACTTCCCCTTAATGAGCAGTTCTTC. Protein sequence: CASSQLPLNEQFF.

This clonotype was found many times. Mismatch with germline at one junction end may stem from a read error. This chain links TRBV20-1 with TRBJ2-3; TRBD2 agrees at 9 bases. This CDR3 is 17 amino acids long. Germline V gene lookup returns CDR1 DFQATT and CDR2 SNEGSKA (reference sequence). The CDR3 reads CSATISGAGGPTDTQFF. The CDR3 DNA reads as TGCAGTGCCACAATCTCGGGGGCGGGAGGGCCCACAGATACGCAGTTTTTT.

This clonotype was seen many times. The genes are TRBV3-1 and TRBJ2-5, with a weak D call TRBD2 (6 bases). CDR1 and CDR2 from the germline V gene are LGHDT and YNNKEL (reference sequence). V lost 4 bases to trimming and J lost 1 base, with 13 bases between them. The CDR3 sequence is 15 residues long. The CDR3 region has the DNA TGTGCCAGCAGCCTGGGGGGACTTATCCAAGAGACCCAGTACTTC. The encoded protein is CASSLGGLIQETQYF.

This rearrangement joins TRBV6-5 to TRBJ1-1, with D tentatively TRBD1 (6 bases). This CDR3 has 14 amino acids. CDR1 and CDR2 from the germline V gene are MNHEY and SVGAGI. The ends were cut back, 7 bases at V and 4 bases at J, with 16 bases in the middle. Here the CDR3 reads CASIGTNRGTEAFF. The CDR3 nucleotides are TGTGCCAGCATCGGGACAAATCGGGGCACTGAAGCTTTCTTT.

This clonotype was picked up many times. The chain combines TRBV7-2 with TRBJ2-7; D might be TRBD2 (6 bases). Germline V lookup: CDR1 SGHTA, CDR2 FQGNSA. This CDR3 has 14 amino acids. V was clipped by 5 bases and J by 0 bases, with 11 bases between them. The CDR3 region is CASSPPGVSYEQYF. As DNA, the CDR3 is TGTGCCAGCAGCCCCCCGGGAGTCTCCTACGAGCAGTACTTC. Supplemented by reference TRBV7-2 and TRBJ2-7, the full variable domain reads GAGVSQSPSNKVTEKGKDVELRCDPISGHTALYWYRQSLGQGLEFLIYFQGNSAPDKSGLPSDRFSAERTGGSVSTLTIQRTQQEDSAVYLCASSPPGVSYEQYFGPGTRLTVT.

In this sample, this clonotype turned up a few times. The chain is built from TRBV3-1 and TRBJ1-2; 9 bases align to TRBD1. V trimming: 4 bases; J trimming: 6 bases; junction bases outside the gene matches: 6. The CDR3 extends over 14 amino acids. CDR1 LGHDT and CDR2 YNNKEL come from the germline V gene (reference sequence). CDR3 sequence (DNA): TGTGCCAGCAGCCCCCGGACAGGGGTACATGGCTACACCTTC. This codes for CASSPRTGVHGYTF.

J is TRBJ1-1 and V is TRBV29-1, with D tentatively TRBD1 (5 bases). The V and J ends lost 7 bases and 8 bases respectively, with 14 bases between them. This CDR3 is built from 11 residues. The germline V gene has CDR1 SQVTM and CDR2 ANQGSEA. The CDR3: CSARDLAEAFF. The CDR3 DNA sequence: TGCAGCGCCAGGGATCTCGCGGAAGCTTTCTTT. Based on the CDR3 plus reference TRBV29-1 and TRBJ1-1, the full variable domain is SAVISQKPSRDICQRGTSLTIQCQVDSQVTMMFWYRQQPGQSLTLIATANQGSEATYESGFVIDKFPISRPNLTFSTLTVSNMSPEDSSIYLCSARDLAEAFFGQGTRLTVV.

This clonotype was seen more than once but under ten times. V gene TRBV5-1 combines with J gene TRBJ2-1, with a possible D match to TRBD2 (7 bases). Germline V gene data show CDR1 as SGHRS and CDR2 as YFSETQ. The CDR3 totals 14 residues. V lost 4 bases to trimming and J lost 9 bases, with 17 bases between them. CDR3 region: CASSRWGGHPEQFF. CDR3 nucleotide sequence: TGCGCCAGCAGCAGGTGGGGGGGCCACCCTGAGCAGTTCTTC.

This chain connects TRBV11-3 to TRBJ2-2; D may be TRBD2 (5 bases). V lost 6 bases and J lost 6, with 11 bases in between. Germline V gene sequence: CDR1 SGHNT, CDR2 YENEEA. The CDR3 is 13 residues long. The chain's CDR3 is CASRAGTAGELFF. DNA for the CDR3: TGTGCCAGCAGGGCGGGTACGGCCGGGGAGCTGTTTTTT.

The sample holds many counts of this clonotype. J is TRBJ1-4 and V is TRBV28; D remains unclear. V gave up 5 bases and J gave up 6 bases, with 13 bases separating them. The germline CDR1 and CDR2 sequences are MDHEN and SYDVKM. This CDR3 is 14 amino acids long. CDR3 bases: TGTGCCAGCAGTAATCCGCCTTTTGATGAAAAACTGTTTTTT. Translated, it gives CASSNPPFDEKLFF.

This clonotype was found a few times. This sequence joins TRBV30 and TRBJ1-2; 8 bases match TRBD1. The CDR3 runs 14 residues. Germline loops: CDR1 GTSNPN, CDR2 SVGIG (reference sequence). V shed 5 bases and J 4 bases; nucleotides not matched to a gene: 9. The CDR3 DNA reads as TGTGCCTGGGCACCCAGGACAGGGTTCTATGGCTACACCTTC. The encoded protein is CAWAPRTGFYGYTF.

This chain connects TRBV2 to TRBJ2-2, with 7 nucleotides matching TRBD1. There are 16 residues in the CDR3. V gave up 6 bases and J gave up 3 bases; unmatched junction bases: 10. The V gene's germline CDR1 is SNHLY and CDR2 FYNNEI. The CDR3 sequence is CASRKSGTDYTGELFF. CDR3 DNA: TGTGCCAGCAGAAAGTCCGGGACAGATTACACCGGGGAGCTGTTTTTT.

This clonotype was observed many times. The chain links TRBV7-3 to TRBJ1-5; TRBD1 agrees at 7 bases. V lost 4 bases, J lost 6 bases, and 6 bases stayed unmatched. The CDR3 contains 14 residues. CDR1 is SGHTA, CDR2 FQGTGA, per germline. CDR3 loop: CASSCDRASQPQHF. CDR3 in DNA: TGTGCCAGCAGCTGTGACAGGGCGAGTCAGCCCCAGCATTTT.

This clonotype has ten or more counts. This chain joins TRBV20-1 and TRBJ1-2; no clear D. The V end lost 6 bases, the J end lost 0 bases, and 11 bases lay between the germline ends. This CDR3 is built from 13 residues. The germline V gene has CDR1 DFQATT and CDR2 SNEGSKA (reference sequence). This CDR3 reads CSARDLANYGYTF. Written as DNA, the CDR3 is TGCAGTGCGAGGGATCTAGCTAACTATGGCTACACCTTC.

This clonotype has a single count. This chain uses TRBV29-1 with TRBJ2-3; D is uncertain. V was trimmed by 3 bases and J by 3 bases, leaving 4 bases between them. The CDR3 loop spans 11 amino acids. Germline V gene sequence: CDR1 SQVTM, CDR2 ANQGSEA. Written as DNA, the CDR3 is TGCAGCGTTGACCTTACAGATACGCAGTATTTT. Translating gives CSVDLTDTQYF.

There are a few counts of this clonotype. This rearrangement joins TRBV20-1 to TRBJ1-2; the D is unclear. Germline CDR1 is DFQATT and CDR2 is SNEGSKA (reference sequence). This CDR3 is built from 16 residues. V was cut by 3 bases and J by 0 bases, with 17 bases left in between. CDR3 DNA: TGCAGTGCTAGCCCACCGACTAGCACGTCTAACTATGGCTACACCTTC. Amino acids: CSASPPTSTSNYGYTF.

The CDR3 DNA reads TGTGCCAGCAGCCAAGATTCCAGGGGGGACTATGGCTACACCTTC. It specifies CASSQDSRGDYGYTF. The chain joins TRBV14 to TRBJ1-2; 7 positions match TRBD1. The germline CDR1 and CDR2 sequences are SGHDN and FVKESK. This CDR3 spans 15 amino acids. The junction had 4 bases not matched to a gene; V was cut back by 0 bases and J by 3 bases.

As for this clonotype: This may be a read error, as it is one base from a much larger clone. The chain uses TRBV5-1 and TRBJ2-7; 12 positions match TRBD1. The V gene's germline CDR1 is SGHRS and CDR2 YFSETQ. V lost 4 bases to trimming and J lost 8 bases; unmatched junction nucleotides: 10. This CDR3 spans 15 amino acids. The CDR3 spells CASSLPGQGATKQYF. The CDR3, as DNA: TGCGCCAGCAGCCTCCCGGGACAGGGGGCCACCAAGCAGTACTTC. Using reference TRBV5-1 and TRBJ2-7 for the parts outside the CDR3, the full variable domain is KAGVTQTPRYLIKTRGQQVTLSCSPISGHRSVSWYQQTPGQGLQFLFEYFSETQRNKGNFPGRFSGRQFSNSRSEMNVSTLELGDSALYLCASSLPGQGATKQYFGPGTRLTVT.

The chain uses TRBV4-2 and TRBJ2-6; D possibly corresponds to TRBD2 (6 bases). Trimming took off 0 bases at V and 12 bases at J, with 15 bases between the two ends. CDR1 is LGHNA, CDR2 YNFKEQ, per germline. The CDR3 contains 15 residues. CDR3 sequence (DNA): TGTGCCAGCAGCCAAGACAGGCCGGGGGATAGCGTCCTGACTTTC. This encodes CASSQDRPGDSVLTF.

V gene TRBV15 combines with J gene TRBJ2-2, with D perhaps TRBD2 (6 bases). The length of the CDR3 is 17 residues. V was pared by 2 bases and J by 4 bases, with 17 bases between. CDR1 is LNHNV and CDR2 is YYDKDF in the germline V gene (reference sequence). The CDR3 reads CATSRTGGAGPTGELFF. For the CDR3, the DNA is TGTGCCACCAGCAGAACTGGAGGGGCCGGACCCACCGGGGAGCTGTTTTTT. The full variable domain, completed using reference TRBV15 and TRBJ2-2, is DAMVIQNPRYQVTQFGKPVTLSCSQTLNHNVMYWYQQKSSQAPKLLFHYYDKDFNNEADTPDNFQSRRPNTSFCFLDIRSPGLGDTAMYLCATSRTGGAGPTGELFFGEGSRLTVL.

J is TRBJ2-7 and V is TRBV7-8, with TRBD2 identical over 11 bases. Germline V gives CDR1 SGHVS, CDR2 FQNEAQ. The CDR3 length is 16 residues. V shed 5 bases and J 4 bases; nucleotides not matched to a gene: 10. CDR3 DNA: TGTGCCAGCAGCCCCGAACTAGCGGGAGTATCTTACGAGCAGTACTTC. Translated, it gives CASSPELAGVSYEQYF.

A note on this clonotype: One end of the junction does not line up with germline, which may come from a read error. The V call is TRBV18, the J call TRBJ1-1; perhaps TRBD1 as D (5 bases). The germline CDR1 and CDR2 sequences are KGHSH and LQKENI. CDR3 length: 15 amino acids. The CDR3 spells CASSAQEGLGTEVFF. The CDR3 DNA reads TGTGCCAGCTCGGCCCAGGAGGGGTTGGGCACTGAAGTTTTCTTT.

In its sample, this clonotype was seen many times. V is TRBV11-2 and J is TRBJ1-1; tentatively, D is TRBD1 (5 bases). From germline, CDR1 is SGHAT and CDR2 FQNNGV. V lost 2 bases and J lost 4, with 20 bases in between. This CDR3 comprises 17 residues. CDR3 nucleotides: TGTGCCAGCAGCTTAAATCCTAAGGTTCAGAGGGGCACTGAAGCTTTCTTT. Translation gives CASSLNPKVQRGTEAFF.

This clonotype was seen at least ten times. This chain links TRBV4-1 with TRBJ2-5, with 8 bases lining up with TRBD2. The CDR3 is 16 residues long. CDR1 and CDR2 from the germline V gene are MGHRA and YSYEKL. Trimming took 1 base from V and 5 from J; bases not matched to a gene: 9. CDR3 loop: CASSQGSSGSMETQYF. CDR3 nucleotide sequence: TGCGCCAGCAGCCAAGGATCAAGCGGGAGCATGGAGACCCAGTACTTC.

In this sample, this clonotype turned up many times. The chain has TRBV28 and TRBJ2-7, with D possibly matching TRBD2 (6 bases). The ends were cut back, 8 bases at V and 0 bases at J, with 17 bases in the middle. The CDR3 covers 15 residues. Per the germline V gene, CDR1 is MDHEN and CDR2 is SYDVKM. The CDR3 DNA sequence: TGTGCCAGCTCCAACGCCGGGACTGGCTCCTACGAGCAGTACTTC. This sequence encodes CASSNAGTGSYEQYF. Full variable domain (outside the CDR3, taken from reference TRBV28 and TRBJ2-7): DVKVTQSSRYLVKRTGEKVFLECVQDMDHENMFWYRQDPGLGLRLIYFSYDVKMKEKGDIPEGYSVSREKKERFSLILESASTNQTSMYLCASSNAGTGSYEQYFGPGTRLTVT.

A few counts support this clonotype. The V call is TRBV27, the J call TRBJ2-3; 8 bases are a match to TRBD2. The CDR3 is made up of 17 amino acids. From germline, CDR1 is MNHEY and CDR2 SMNVEV (reference sequence). J gave up 4 bases and V 2 bases, and 11 bases lay outside the gene matches. The DNA of the CDR3 is TGTGCCAGCAGTTTAAAGGCTCCGGGAGGGCCTTCAGATACGCAGTATTTT. This encodes CASSLKAPGGPSDTQYF.